Sequencing of this T cell receptor beta chain was carried out in a study of pediatric ulcerative colitis. Overall study findings and caveats: Acute severe colitis showed lower rectal diversity from clonal expansions. Blood-rectal clonal overlap within each person was significantly higher in ulcerative colitis patients than controls. All ulcerative colitis patients, but no controls, carried a couple of rectal clonotypes.

Sequencing was performed with immunoSEQ multiplex PCR; in TCRdb, only in-frame clones are kept and a portion is missing. The sample records approximately 60,000 clones, 86% being singletons. This CDR3 comprises 14 residues. With V trimmed by 0 bases and J by 9 bases, 6 bases remained unmatched. Germline CDR1 and CDR2: SGHRS and YFSETQ. Concerning this clone: Its antigen is still unknown.

The receptor's source is a boy aged 5-17 years with severe ulcerative colitis. The chain employs TRBV5-1 and TRBJ1-5; 7 nucleotides agree with TRBD1. The sample consisted of blood. Written as DNA, the CDR3 is TGCGCCAGCAGCTTGGAGGGAGGGGGCGGGCCCCAGCATTTT. Its protein product is CASSLEGGGGPQHF.